The present entry profiles one T cell receptor beta chain with its context. This sample is drawn from a study of blood T cell repertoires in COVID-19. Only in-frame clones appear in the TCRdb table, and some are missing; sequencing was by immunoSEQ multiplex PCR. The sample lists 130,000 to 150,000 clones, roughly 87% seen once, with under 2% in the top ten. CDR3 length: 14 amino acids. Germline V gives CDR1 MGHDK, CDR2 SYGVNS. Trimming removed 1 base at V and 2 bases at J, with 8 bases between. The sequence was collected from a human donor in a cohort sampled during active COVID-19. Sequencing was performed on peripheral blood. V and J are TRBV25-1 and TRBJ1-2; the D is unclear. In DNA, the CDR3 is TGTGCCAGCAGTGAATTTGGCGGAAACTATGGCTACACCTTC. Protein product: CASSEFGGNYGYTF.